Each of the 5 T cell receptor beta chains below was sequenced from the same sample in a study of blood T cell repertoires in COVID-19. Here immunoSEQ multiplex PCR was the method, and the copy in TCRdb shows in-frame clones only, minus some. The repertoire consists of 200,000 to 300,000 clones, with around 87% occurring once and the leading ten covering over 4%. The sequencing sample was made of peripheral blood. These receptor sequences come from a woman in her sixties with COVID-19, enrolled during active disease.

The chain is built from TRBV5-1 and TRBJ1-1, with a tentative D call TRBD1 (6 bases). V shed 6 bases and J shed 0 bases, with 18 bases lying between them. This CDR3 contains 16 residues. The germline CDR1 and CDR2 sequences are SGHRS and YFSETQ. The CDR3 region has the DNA TGCGCCAGCACTAGGGGAACAGGGAACATGAACACTGAAGCTTTCTTT. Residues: CASTRGTGNMNTEAFF.

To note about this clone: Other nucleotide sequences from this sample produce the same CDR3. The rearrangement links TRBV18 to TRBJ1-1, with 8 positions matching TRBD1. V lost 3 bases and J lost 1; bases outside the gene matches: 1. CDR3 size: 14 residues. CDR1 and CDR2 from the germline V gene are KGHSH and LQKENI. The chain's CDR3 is CASSPGQENTEAFF. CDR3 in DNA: TGTGCCAGCTCACCGGGACAGGAGAACACTGAAGCTTTCTTT.

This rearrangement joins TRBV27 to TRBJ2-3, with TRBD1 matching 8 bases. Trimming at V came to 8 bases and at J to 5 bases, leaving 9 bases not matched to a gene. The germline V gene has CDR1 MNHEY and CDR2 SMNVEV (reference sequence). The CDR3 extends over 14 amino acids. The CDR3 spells CASGLGQAVDTQYF. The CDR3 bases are TGTGCCAGCGGTCTGGGACAGGCTGTAGATACGCAGTATTTT.

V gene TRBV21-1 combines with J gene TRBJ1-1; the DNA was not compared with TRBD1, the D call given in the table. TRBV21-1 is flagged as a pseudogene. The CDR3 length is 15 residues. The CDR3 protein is CASSKTGTDNTEAFF. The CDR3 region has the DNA TGTGCCAGCAGCAAAACCGGGACAGACAACACTGAAGCTTTCTTT.

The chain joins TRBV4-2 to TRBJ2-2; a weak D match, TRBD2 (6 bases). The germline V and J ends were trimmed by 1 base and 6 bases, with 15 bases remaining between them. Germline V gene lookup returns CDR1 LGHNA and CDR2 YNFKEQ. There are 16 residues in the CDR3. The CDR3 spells CASSQVRRDGAGELFF. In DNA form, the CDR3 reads TGTGCCAGCAGCCAAGTCCGGCGGGACGGGGCCGGGGAGCTGTTTTTT.